This is a list of T cell receptor beta chains from one sample in a study of T-cell reconstitution after alpha-beta-depleted transplantation in children. TCRdb ran MiXCR on the PCR reads and lists one entry per CDR3 protein. In the table there are about 590,000 distinct CDR3 sequences, 10% to 15% of which are singletons. The sample was PBMCs, mostly from graft donor cells, taken 360 days after TCRalphabeta/CD19-depleted stem cell transplant. The receptors come from a male patient between 5 and 17 years old who had a stem cell transplant for acute myeloid leukemia, so the T cells may come from the graft donor. Both conserved end residues are part of each CDR3. The D gene is left open where the match is weak. Clone size is stated in some rows and not others, as once, few, many or a class when expanded.

V gene	J gene	CDR3 length	D gene	clone size	CDR3 protein	CDR3 DNA
TRBV27	TRBJ2-2	14	TRBD1	few	CASSIGTGYGELFF	TGTGCCAGCAGCATAGGGACAGGGTACGGGGAGCTGTTTTTT
TRBV24-1	TRBJ2-1	14	-	many	CATSDQPTNNEQFF	TGTGCCACCAGTGACCAGCCAACCAACAATGAGCAGTTCTTC
TRBV25-1	TRBJ2-1	20	TRBD2	-	CASSPYPGTDGTSAHNEQFF	TGTGCCAGCAGTCCATATCCCGGGACAGACGGGACTAGCGCCCACAATGAGCAGTTCTTC
TRBV7-2	TRBJ2-7	11	-	many	CASSLWGEQYF	TGTGCCAGCAGCTTATGGGGCGAGCAGTACTTC
TRBV20-1	TRBJ2-1	14	-	many	CSASGSTSYNEQFF	TGCAGTGCTAGCGGGAGTACCTCCTACAATGAGCAGTTCTTC
TRBV11-2	TRBJ2-5	19	TRBD1	-	CASSLDKWGQGVVQETQYF	TGTGCCAGCAGCTTAGATAAGTGGGGACAGGGTGTAGTCCAAGAGACCCAGTACTTC
TRBV5-1	TRBJ2-5	14	TRBD2	few	CASSGVLAGETQYF	TGCGCCAGCAGCGGCGTTTTAGCGGGGGAGACCCAGTACTTC
TRBV27	TRBJ2-7	14	TRBD1	few	CASSLDRGRNEQYF	TGTGCCAGCAGTCTGGACAGGGGGCGGAACGAGCAGTACTTC
TRBV6-1	TRBJ1-1	15	-	-	CASQTGMRGGTVAFF	TGTGCCAGCCAGACAGGAATGAGAGGAGGCACTGTAGCTTTCTTT
TRBV30	TRBJ2-7	11	-	-	CAWDRDTEQYF	TGTGCCTGGGACCGGGACACCGAGCAGTACTTC
TRBV7-8	TRBJ2-1	14	-	-	CASSTGQYDNEQFF	TGTGCCAGCAGCACGGGACAATACGACAATGAGCAGTTCTTC
TRBV11-3	TRBJ2-1	17	TRBD1	-	CASSLDPGTVSYNEQFF	TGTGCCAGCAGCTTAGATCCCGGGACAGTTTCCTACAATGAGCAGTTCTTC
TRBV4-3	TRBJ2-1	16	-	few	CASSPLWPLGGNEQFF	TGCGCCAGCAGCCCCCTCTGGCCCCTAGGGGGCAATGAGCAGTTCTTC
TRBV5-1	TRBJ2-5	15	-	-	CASSLAGYNRETQYF	TGCGCCAGCAGCTTGGCCGGATATAACAGGGAGACCCAGTACTTC
TRBV29-1	TRBJ2-1	12	TRBD2	few	CSRLATTGEQFF	TGCAGTCGACTAGCTACTACCGGTGAGCAGTTCTTC
TRBV20-1	TRBJ2-7	14	-	many	CSAKIPGLPYEQYF	TGCAGTGCTAAAATTCCGGGACTCCCCTACGAGCAGTACTTC
TRBV29-1	TRBJ2-2	14	-	-	CSVESWSHTGELFF	TGCAGCGTTGAGTCTTGGTCTCACACCGGGGAGCTGTTTTTT
TRBV29-1	TRBJ2-7	14	TRBD1	-	CSVALGQASYEQYF	TGCAGCGTTGCCCTCGGACAGGCCAGCTACGAGCAGTACTTC
TRBV5-1	TRBJ2-7	16	TRBD2	-	CASSFQLSSGRYEQYF	TGCGCCAGCAGCTTTCAGCTTTCCAGCGGGAGATACGAGCAGTACTTC
TRBV7-9	TRBJ1-6	14	-	few	CASSRSDNNSPLHF	TGTGCCAGCAGCCGCAGCGATAATAATTCACCCCTCCACTTT
TRBV18	TRBJ2-3	16	-	many	CASSPPQGKLTDTQYF	TGTGCCAGCTCACCACCTCAGGGTAAACTCACAGATACGCAGTATTTT
TRBV3-1	TRBJ2-7	13	-	-	CASSENFSYEQYF	TGTGCCAGCAGCGAAAATTTCTCCTACGAGCAGTACTTC
TRBV14	TRBJ1-3	16	TRBD1	-	CASSPPGTGNGNTIYF	TGTGCCAGCAGCCCCCCCGGGACAGGGAACGGAAACACCATATATTTT
TRBV9	TRBJ2-1	15	-	-	CASSLISGSYNEQFF	TGTGCCAGCAGCCTTATAAGCGGATCCTACAATGAGCAGTTCTTC
TRBV6-6	TRBJ2-1	12	-	many	CASSYSNLAQFF	TGTGCCAGCAGTTACTCGAATCTAGCTCAGTTCTTC
TRBV19	TRBJ1-5	15	-	once	CASSIGTMINQPQHF	TGTGCCAGTAGTATTGGGACGATGATCAATCAGCCCCAGCATTTT
TRBV5-1	TRBJ2-7	13	-	-	CASSPQRTYEQYF	TGCGCCAGCAGCCCCCAGCGTACCTACGAGCAGTACTTC
TRBV10-3	TRBJ2-1	14	TRBD1	once	CAIEVGTGWGEQFF	TGTGCCATCGAGGTTGGGACAGGGTGGGGTGAGCAGTTCTTC
TRBV11-2	TRBJ2-7	16	-	-	CASSLEDRSLTYEQYF	TGTGCCAGCAGCTTAGAGGACAGAAGCCTTACCTACGAGCAGTACTTC
TRBV20-1	TRBJ2-1	11	-	few	CSARAQEAQFF	TGCAGTGCTAGAGCCCAAGAGGCGCAGTTCTTC
TRBV7-2	TRBJ2-7	13	-	-	CASSLEGFSEQYF	TGTGCCAGCAGCCTTGAAGGGTTCAGCGAGCAGTACTTC
TRBV20-1	TRBJ2-7	14	TRBD2	few	CSAVAVAGTYEQYF	TGCAGTGCCGTCGCGGTAGCGGGAACCTACGAGCAGTACTTC
TRBV4-2	TRBJ2-7	17	TRBD2	few	CASSQPRTSDDSYEQYF	TGTGCCAGCAGCCAGCCCCGGACTAGCGACGACTCCTACGAGCAGTACTTC
TRBV18	TRBJ2-1	15	TRBD1	few	CASSQPGQGDNEQFF	TGTGCCAGCTCACAACCGGGACAGGGGGACAATGAGCAGTTCTTC
TRBV29-1	TRBJ1-5	14	-	-	CSVEDGGGNQPQHF	TGCAGCGTTGAAGACGGAGGGGGCAATCAGCCCCAGCATTTT
TRBV9	TRBJ2-1	16	TRBD2	few	CASSVDGRAAYNEQFF	TGTGCCAGCAGCGTAGACGGGAGGGCCGCCTACAATGAGCAGTTCTTC
TRBV7-6	TRBJ2-5	15	-	-	CASSKGQNYQETQYF	TGTGCCAGCAGCAAAGGACAAAACTATCAAGAGACCCAGTACTTC
TRBV9	TRBJ2-2	18	TRBD2	few	CASSAPGRGLADTGELFF	TGTGCCAGCAGCGCCCCAGGGAGGGGACTAGCAGACACCGGGGAGCTGTTTTTT
TRBV25-1	TRBJ2-7	14	-	few	CASSGFGVLNEQYF	TGTGCCAGCAGTGGGTTCGGGGTCTTGAACGAGCAGTACTTC
TRBV7-6	TRBJ2-5	16	TRBD2	many	CASSSRTSGEQETQYF	TGTGCCAGCAGCTCTCGGACTAGCGGGGAACAAGAGACCCAGTACTTC
TRBV7-9	TRBJ2-7	16	TRBD2	-	CASSLIAGGPGHEQYF	TGTGCCAGCAGCCTCATAGCGGGAGGGCCTGGCCACGAGCAGTACTTC
TRBV28	TRBJ1-5	15	-	-	CASSLGSGGNQPQHF	TGTGCCAGCAGTCTCGGGTCGGGTGGCAATCAGCCCCAGCATTTT
TRBV7-9	TRBJ2-3	16	TRBD1	-	CASFPLDRERTDTQYF	TGTGCCAGCTTCCCGTTGGACAGGGAGAGGACAGATACGCAGTATTTT
TRBV20-1	TRBJ1-2	14	TRBD1	many	CSASQDRLWYGYTF	TGCAGTGCTAGTCAGGACAGGTTGTGGTATGGCTACACCTTC
TRBV12-3/TRBV12-4	TRBJ1-1	16	TRBD1	many	CASSFPVGTVNTEAFF	TGTGCCAGCAGTTTCCCCGTTGGGACAGTGAACACTGAAGCTTTCTTT
TRBV28	TRBJ2-5	14	-	-	CASRSSGEAETQYF	TGTGCCAGCAGGTCCTCAGGGGAAGCGGAGACCCAGTACTTC
TRBV12-5	TRBJ2-1	19	TRBD2	few	CASGLANLNLAGAYNEQFF	TGTGCTAGTGGTTTGGCCAATCTCAACCTAGCGGGAGCCTACAATGAGCAGTTCTTC
TRBV12-3/TRBV12-4	TRBJ2-1	17	TRBD2	many	CASRERGLPGPYNEQFF	TGTGCCAGCAGAGAGCGGGGCCTCCCAGGGCCCTACAATGAGCAGTTCTTC
TRBV29-1	TRBJ2-7	12	-	few	CSVQDSQYEQYF	TGCAGCGTCCAGGACAGCCAGTACGAGCAGTACTTC
TRBV21-1	TRBJ2-1	14	-	once	CASSKGDSRHWEFF	TGTGCCAGCAGCAAAGGGGATTCGCGTCACTGGGAGTTCTTC
TRBV7-3	TRBJ2-2	14	-	many	CASSLPDNTGELFF	TGTGCCAGCAGCTTACCAGATAACACCGGGGAGCTGTTTTTT
TRBV20-1	TRBJ2-7	16	-	few	CSARDPQGRAPYEQYF	TGCAGTGCTAGAGATCCACAGGGAAGGGCCCCCTACGAGCAGTACTTC
TRBV6-5	TRBJ2-5	17	TRBD1	many	CASSHLPGTGGGETQYF	TGTGCCAGCAGTCACCTCCCCGGGACAGGGGGAGGAGAGACCCAGTACTTC
TRBV4-1	TRBJ1-5	16	TRBD1	few	CASSQERDRLNQPQHF	TGCGCCAGCAGCCAAGAAAGGGACAGACTTAATCAGCCCCAGCATTTT
TRBV12-3/TRBV12-4	TRBJ2-3	15	-	few	CASSLLGSLTDTQYF	TGTGCCAGCAGTTTACTCGGGAGCCTCACAGATACGCAGTATTTT